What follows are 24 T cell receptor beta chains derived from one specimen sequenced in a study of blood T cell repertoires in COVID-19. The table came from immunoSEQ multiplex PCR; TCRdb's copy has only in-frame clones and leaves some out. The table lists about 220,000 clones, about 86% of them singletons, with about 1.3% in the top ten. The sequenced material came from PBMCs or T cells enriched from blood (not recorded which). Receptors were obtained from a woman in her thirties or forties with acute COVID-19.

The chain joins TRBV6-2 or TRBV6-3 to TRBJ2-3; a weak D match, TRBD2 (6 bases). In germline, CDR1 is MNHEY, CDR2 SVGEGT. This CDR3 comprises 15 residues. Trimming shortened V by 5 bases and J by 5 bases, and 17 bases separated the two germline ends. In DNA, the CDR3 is TGTGCCAGCAGTCTCTCCGGGACTTGGAGAGATACGCAGTATTTT. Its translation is CASSLSGTWRDTQYF.

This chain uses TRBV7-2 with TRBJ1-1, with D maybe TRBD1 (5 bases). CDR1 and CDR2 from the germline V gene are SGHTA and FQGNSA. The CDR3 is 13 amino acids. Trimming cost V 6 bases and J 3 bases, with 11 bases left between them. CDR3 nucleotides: TGTGCCAGCAGGTCGGACAAAGACACTGAAGCTTTCTTT. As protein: CASRSDKDTEAFF.

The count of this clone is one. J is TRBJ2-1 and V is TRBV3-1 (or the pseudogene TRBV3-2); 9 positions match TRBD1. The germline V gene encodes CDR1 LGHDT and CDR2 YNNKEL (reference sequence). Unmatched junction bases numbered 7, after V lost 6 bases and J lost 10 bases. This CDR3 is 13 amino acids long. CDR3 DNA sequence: TGTGCCAGCAGGGGCGACAGGGGGGTCGAGCAGTTCTTC. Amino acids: CASRGDRGVEQFF.

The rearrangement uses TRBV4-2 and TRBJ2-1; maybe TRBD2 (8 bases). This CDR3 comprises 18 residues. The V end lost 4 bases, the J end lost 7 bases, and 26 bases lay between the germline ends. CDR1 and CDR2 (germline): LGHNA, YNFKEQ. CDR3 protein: CASSPGQASGSQRNEQFF. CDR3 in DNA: TGTGCCAGCAGCCCCGGACAGGCGAGCGGGAGCCAAAGGAATGAGCAGTTCTTC.

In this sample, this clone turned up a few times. CDR3 residues: CASSLIGTGFATNEKLFF. The DNA of the CDR3 is TGTGCCAGCAGCTTAATCGGGACAGGATTTGCAACTAATGAAAAACTGTTTTTT. The rearrangement uses TRBV7-9 and TRBJ1-4; 8 nucleotides align to TRBD1. The CDR3 extends over 18 amino acids. Germline V lookup: CDR1 SEHNR, CDR2 FQNEAQ (reference sequence). V shed 2 bases and J 0 bases; nucleotides not matched to a gene: 8.

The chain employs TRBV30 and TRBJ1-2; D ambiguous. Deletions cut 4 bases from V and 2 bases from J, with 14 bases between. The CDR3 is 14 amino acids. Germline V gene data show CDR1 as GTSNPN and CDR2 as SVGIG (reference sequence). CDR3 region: CAWTPPPENYGYTF. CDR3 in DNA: TGTGCCTGGACCCCTCCGCCGGAGAACTATGGCTACACCTTC.

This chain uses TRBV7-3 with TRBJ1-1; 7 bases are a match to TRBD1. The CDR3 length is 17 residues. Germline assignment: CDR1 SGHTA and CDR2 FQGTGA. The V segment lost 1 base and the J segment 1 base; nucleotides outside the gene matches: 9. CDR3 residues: CASSLKGGLYKNTEAFF. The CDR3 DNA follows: TGTGCCAGCAGCTTAAAAGGGGGCCTGTATAAGAACACTGAAGCTTTCTTT.

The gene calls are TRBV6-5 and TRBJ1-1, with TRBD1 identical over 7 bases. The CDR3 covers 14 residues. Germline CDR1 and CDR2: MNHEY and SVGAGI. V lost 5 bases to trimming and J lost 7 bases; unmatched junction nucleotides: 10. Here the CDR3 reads CASSPSDRRLEAFF. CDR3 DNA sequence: TGTGCCAGCAGTCCCTCGGACAGGCGCCTTGAAGCTTTCTTT.

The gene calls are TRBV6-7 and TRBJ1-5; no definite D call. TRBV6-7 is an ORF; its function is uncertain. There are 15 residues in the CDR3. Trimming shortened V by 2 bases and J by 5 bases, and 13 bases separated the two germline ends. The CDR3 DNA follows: TGTGCCAGCAGTTACGGACGGATGGAGGATCAGCCCCAGCATTTT. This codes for CASSYGRMEDQPQHF.

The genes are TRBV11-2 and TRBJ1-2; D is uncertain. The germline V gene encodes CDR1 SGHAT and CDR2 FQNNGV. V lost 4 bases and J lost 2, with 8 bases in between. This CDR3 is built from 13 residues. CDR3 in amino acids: CASSSPGNYGYTF. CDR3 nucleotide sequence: TGTGCCAGCAGCTCCCCGGGGAACTATGGCTACACCTTC.

The CDR3 here is CASSLGPGVSGEQYF. The CDR3 DNA reads as TGCGCCAGCAGCTTGGGGCCTGGGGTTTCGGGGGAGCAGTACTTC. The chain combines TRBV5-1 with TRBJ2-7; D perhaps matches TRBD2 (5 bases). In germline, CDR1 is SGHRS, CDR2 YFSETQ. Trimming removed 0 bases from V and 7 bases from J, with 17 bases in between. The CDR3 consists of 15 residues. Supplemented by reference TRBV5-1 and TRBJ2-7, the full variable domain reads KAGVTQTPRYLIKTRGQQVTLSCSPISGHRSVSWYQQTPGQGLQFLFEYFSETQRNKGNFPGRFSGRQFSNSRSEMNVSTLELGDSALYLCASSLGPGVSGEQYFGPGTRLTVT.

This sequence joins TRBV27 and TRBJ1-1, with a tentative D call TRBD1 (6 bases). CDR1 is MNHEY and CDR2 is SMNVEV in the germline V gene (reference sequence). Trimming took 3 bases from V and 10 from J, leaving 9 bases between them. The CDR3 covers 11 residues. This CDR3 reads CASSLGARAFF. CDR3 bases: TGTGCCAGCAGTTTGGGGGCGCGAGCTTTCTTT.

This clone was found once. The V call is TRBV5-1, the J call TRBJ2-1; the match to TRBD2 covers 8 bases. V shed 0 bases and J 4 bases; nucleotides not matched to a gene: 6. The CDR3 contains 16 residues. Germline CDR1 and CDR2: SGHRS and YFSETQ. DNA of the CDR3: TGCGCCAGCAGCTTGGTGAGCGGGGGCGCTTACAATGAGCAGTTCTTC. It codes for CASSLVSGGAYNEQFF. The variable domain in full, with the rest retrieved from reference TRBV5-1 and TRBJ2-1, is KAGVTQTPRYLIKTRGQQVTLSCSPISGHRSVSWYQQTPGQGLQFLFEYFSETQRNKGNFPGRFSGRQFSNSRSEMNVSTLELGDSALYLCASSLVSGGAYNEQFFGPGTRLTVL.

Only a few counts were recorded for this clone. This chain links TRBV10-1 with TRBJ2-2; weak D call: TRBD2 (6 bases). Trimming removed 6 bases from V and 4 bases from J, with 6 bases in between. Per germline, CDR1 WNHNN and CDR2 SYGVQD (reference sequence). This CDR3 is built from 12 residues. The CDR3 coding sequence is TGCGCCAGCAGCGGGGGCACCGGGGAGCTGTTTTTT. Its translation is CASSGGTGELFF.

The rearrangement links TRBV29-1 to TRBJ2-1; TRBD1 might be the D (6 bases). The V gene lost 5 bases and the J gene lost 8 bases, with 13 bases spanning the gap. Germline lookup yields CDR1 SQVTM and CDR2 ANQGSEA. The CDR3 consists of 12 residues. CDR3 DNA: TGCAGCGTTTCGCCGACAGGCCATGAGCAGTTCTTC. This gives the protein CSVSPTGHEQFF.

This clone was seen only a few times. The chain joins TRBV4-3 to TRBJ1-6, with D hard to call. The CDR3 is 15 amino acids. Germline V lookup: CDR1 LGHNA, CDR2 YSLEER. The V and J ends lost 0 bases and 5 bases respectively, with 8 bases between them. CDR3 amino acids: CASSQDHQDNSPLHF. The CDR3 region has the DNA TGCGCCAGCAGCCAAGATCATCAGGATAATTCACCCCTCCACTTT.

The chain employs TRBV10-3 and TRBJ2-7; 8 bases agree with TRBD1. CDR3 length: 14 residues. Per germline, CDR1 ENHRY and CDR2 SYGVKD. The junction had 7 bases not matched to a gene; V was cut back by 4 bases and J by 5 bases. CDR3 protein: CAISGTGTPDEQYF. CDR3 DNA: TGTGCCATCAGTGGGACAGGGACCCCTGACGAGCAGTACTTC.

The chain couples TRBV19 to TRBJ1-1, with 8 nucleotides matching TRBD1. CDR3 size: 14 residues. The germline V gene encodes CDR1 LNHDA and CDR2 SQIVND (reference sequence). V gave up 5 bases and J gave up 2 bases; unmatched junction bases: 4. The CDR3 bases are TGTGCCAGTAGTTTAGGACAGGGCAACACTGAAGCTTTCTTT. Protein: CASSLGQGNTEAFF. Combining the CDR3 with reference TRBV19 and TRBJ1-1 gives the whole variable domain DGGITQSPKYLFRKEGQNVTLSCEQNLNHDAMYWYRQDPGQGLRLIYYSQIVNDFQKGDIAEGYSVSREKKESFPLTVTSAQKNPTAFYLCASSLGQGNTEAFFGQGTRLTVV.

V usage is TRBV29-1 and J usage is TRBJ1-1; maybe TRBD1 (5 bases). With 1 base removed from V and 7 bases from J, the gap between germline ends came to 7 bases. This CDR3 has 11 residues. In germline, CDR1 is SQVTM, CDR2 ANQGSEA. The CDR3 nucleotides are TGCAGCGTTGAAGGACAGCTTGAAGCTTTCTTT. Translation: CSVEGQLEAFF.

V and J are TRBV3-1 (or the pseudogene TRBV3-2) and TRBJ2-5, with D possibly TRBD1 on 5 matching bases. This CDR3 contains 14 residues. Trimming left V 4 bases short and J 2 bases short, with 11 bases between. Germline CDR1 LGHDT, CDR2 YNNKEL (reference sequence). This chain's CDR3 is CASSLGQGQETQYF. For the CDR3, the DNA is TGTGCCAGCAGCCTGGGGCAGGGACAAGAGACCCAGTACTTC.

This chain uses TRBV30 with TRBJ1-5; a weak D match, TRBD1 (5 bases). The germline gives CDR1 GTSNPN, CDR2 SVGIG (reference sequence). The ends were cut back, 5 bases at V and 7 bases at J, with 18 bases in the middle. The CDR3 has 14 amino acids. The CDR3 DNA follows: TGTGCCTGGTCCCTTAAAGGAGGGGACCAGCCCCAGCATTTT. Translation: CAWSLKGGDQPQHF.

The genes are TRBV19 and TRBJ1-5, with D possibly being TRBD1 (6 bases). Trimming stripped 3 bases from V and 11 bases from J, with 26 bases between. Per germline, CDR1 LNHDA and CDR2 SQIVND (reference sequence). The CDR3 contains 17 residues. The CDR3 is CASSMGTLAAGDRAQHF. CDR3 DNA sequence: TGTGCCAGTAGTATGGGCACTCTCGCGGCAGGGGATCGGGCCCAGCATTTT.

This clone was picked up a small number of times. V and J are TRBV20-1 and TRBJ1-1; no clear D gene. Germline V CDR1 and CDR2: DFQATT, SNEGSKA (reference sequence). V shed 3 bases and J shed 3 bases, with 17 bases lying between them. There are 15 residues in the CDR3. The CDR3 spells CSASHLDREYTEAFF. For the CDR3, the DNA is TGCAGTGCTAGTCACTTAGACCGGGAGTACACTGAAGCTTTCTTT.

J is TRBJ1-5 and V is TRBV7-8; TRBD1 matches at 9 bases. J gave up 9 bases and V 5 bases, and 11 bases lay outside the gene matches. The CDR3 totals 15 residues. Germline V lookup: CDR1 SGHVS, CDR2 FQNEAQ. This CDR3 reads CASSGLGQGAGPQHF. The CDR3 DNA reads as TGTGCCAGCAGCGGTCTGGGACAGGGAGCGGGGCCCCAGCATTTT. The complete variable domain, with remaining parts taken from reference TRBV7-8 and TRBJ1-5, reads GAGVSQSPRYKVAKRGQDVALRCDPISGHVSLFWYQQALGQGPEFLTYFQNEAQLDKSGLPSDRFFAERPEGSVSTLKIQRTQQEDSAVYLCASSGLGQGAGPQHFGDGTRLSIL.